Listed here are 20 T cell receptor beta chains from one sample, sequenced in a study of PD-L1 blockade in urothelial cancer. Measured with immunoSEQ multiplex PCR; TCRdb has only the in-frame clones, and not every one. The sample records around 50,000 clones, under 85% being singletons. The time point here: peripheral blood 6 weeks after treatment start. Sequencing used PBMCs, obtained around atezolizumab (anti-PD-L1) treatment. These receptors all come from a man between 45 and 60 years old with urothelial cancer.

CDR3 residues: CASSLGTGQADTQYF. Here the CDR3 DNA reads TGTGCCAGCAGCTTAGGGACAGGGCAGGCAGATACGCAGTATTTT. The genes are TRBV11-2 and TRBJ2-3; the match to TRBD1 covers 8 bases. Germline loops: CDR1 SGHAT, CDR2 FQNNGV. This CDR3 is built from 15 residues. Trimming took 1 base from V and 4 from J; bases not matched to a gene: 4.

The DNA of the CDR3 is TGTGCCAGCCTCGGGGGAGGCCGAACTGAAGCTTTCTTT. It specifies CASLGGGRTEAFF. The rearrangement links TRBV10-3 to TRBJ1-1; the D gene is possibly TRBD1 (5 bases). This CDR3 is 13 amino acids long. Trimming left V 10 bases short and J 5 bases short, with 17 bases between. Germline V gene sequence: CDR1 ENHRY, CDR2 SYGVKD.

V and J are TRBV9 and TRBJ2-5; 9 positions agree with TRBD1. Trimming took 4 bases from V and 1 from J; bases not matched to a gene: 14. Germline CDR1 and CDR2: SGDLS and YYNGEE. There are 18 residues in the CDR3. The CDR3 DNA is TGTGCCAGCAGCATCACAGGGGGCGCGGTCGGAGTCCAAGAGACCCAGTACTTC. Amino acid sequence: CASSITGGAVGVQETQYF.

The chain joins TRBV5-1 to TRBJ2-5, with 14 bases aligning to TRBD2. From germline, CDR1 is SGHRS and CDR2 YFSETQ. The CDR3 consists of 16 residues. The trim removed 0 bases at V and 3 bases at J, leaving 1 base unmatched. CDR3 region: CASSLGTSGGKETQYF. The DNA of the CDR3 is TGCGCCAGCAGCTTGGGGACTAGCGGGGGGAAAGAGACCCAGTACTTC. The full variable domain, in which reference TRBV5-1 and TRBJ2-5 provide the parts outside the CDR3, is KAGVTQTPRYLIKTRGQQVTLSCSPISGHRSVSWYQQTPGQGLQFLFEYFSETQRNKGNFPGRFSGRQFSNSRSEMNVSTLELGDSALYLCASSLGTSGGKETQYFGPGTRLLVL.

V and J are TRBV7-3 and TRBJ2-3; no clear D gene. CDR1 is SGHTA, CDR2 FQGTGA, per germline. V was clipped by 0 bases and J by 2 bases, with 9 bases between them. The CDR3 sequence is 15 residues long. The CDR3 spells CASSLTRDLTDTQYF. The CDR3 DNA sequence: TGTGCCAGCAGCTTAACGAGAGATCTCACAGATACGCAGTATTTT.

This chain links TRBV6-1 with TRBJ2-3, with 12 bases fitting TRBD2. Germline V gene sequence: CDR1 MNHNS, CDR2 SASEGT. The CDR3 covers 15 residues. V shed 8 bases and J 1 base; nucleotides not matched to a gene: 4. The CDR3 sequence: CASSRLAGGTDTQYF. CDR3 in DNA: TGTGCCAGCTCAAGACTAGCGGGGGGCACAGATACGCAGTATTTT.

The CDR3 DNA sequence: TGCGCCAGCAGTAGGAGGGAGGGAGAGACCCAGTACTTC. Protein: CASSRREGETQYF. The chain uses TRBV10-2 and TRBJ2-5; TRBD2 matches at 7 bases. The length of the CDR3 is 13 residues. The germline V gene encodes CDR1 WSHSY and CDR2 SAAADI. Trimming removed 5 bases from V and 4 bases from J; junction bases left unmatched: 4.

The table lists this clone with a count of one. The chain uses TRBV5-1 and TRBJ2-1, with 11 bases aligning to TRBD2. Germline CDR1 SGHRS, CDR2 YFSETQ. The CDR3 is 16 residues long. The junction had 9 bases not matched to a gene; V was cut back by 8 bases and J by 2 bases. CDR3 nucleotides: TGCGCCAGTACAACGACTAGCGGGGTAACCTACAATGAGCAGTTCTTC. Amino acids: CASTTTSGVTYNEQFF.

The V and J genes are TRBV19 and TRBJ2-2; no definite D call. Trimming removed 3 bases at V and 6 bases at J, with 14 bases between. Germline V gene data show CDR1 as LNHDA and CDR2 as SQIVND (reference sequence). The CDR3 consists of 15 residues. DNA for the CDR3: TGTGCCAGTAGTATCCAACAGTTTAAGGCCGGGGAGCTGTTTTTT. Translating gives CASSIQQFKAGELFF.

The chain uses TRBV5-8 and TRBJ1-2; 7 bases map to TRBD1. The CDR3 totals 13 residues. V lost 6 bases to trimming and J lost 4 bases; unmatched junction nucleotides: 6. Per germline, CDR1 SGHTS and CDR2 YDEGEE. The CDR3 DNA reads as TGTGCCAGCAACAAAGGGGACAGCTATGGCTACACCTTC. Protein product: CASNKGDSYGYTF.

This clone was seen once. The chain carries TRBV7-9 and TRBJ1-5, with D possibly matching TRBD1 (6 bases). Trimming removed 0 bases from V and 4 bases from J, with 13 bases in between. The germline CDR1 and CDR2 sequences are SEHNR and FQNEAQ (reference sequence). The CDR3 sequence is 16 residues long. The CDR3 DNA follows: TGTGCCAGCAGCTTAGCAAGCGGGGGCGGAAATCAGCCCCAGCATTTT. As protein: CASSLASGGGNQPQHF.

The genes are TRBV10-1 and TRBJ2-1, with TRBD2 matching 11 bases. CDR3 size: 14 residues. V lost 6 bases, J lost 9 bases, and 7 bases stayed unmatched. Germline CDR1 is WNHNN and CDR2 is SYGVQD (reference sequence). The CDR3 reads CASRPTSGSSEQFF. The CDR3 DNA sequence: TGCGCCAGCAGACCCACTAGCGGGAGTAGTGAGCAGTTCTTC.

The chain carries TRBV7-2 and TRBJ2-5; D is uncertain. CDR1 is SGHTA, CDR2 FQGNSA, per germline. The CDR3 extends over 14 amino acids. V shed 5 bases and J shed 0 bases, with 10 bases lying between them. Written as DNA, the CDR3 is TGTGCCAGCAGCCCAGACTCGTACCAAGAGACCCAGTACTTC. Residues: CASSPDSYQETQYF.

Written as DNA, the CDR3 is TGCGCCAGCAGCCAACAGGGCTACACCGGGGAGCTGTTTTTT. Translating it yields CASSQQGYTGELFF. The V gene is TRBV5-1, the J gene TRBJ2-2, with D maybe TRBD1 (6 bases). V was shortened by 4 bases and J by 3 bases, with 10 bases between the two germline ends. Germline V CDR1 and CDR2: SGHRS, YFSETQ. The CDR3 consists of 14 residues.

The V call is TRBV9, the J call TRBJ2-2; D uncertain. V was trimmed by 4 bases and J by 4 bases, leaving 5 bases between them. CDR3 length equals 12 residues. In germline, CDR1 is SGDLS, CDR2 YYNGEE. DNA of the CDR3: TGTGCCAGCAGCCCCCTCACCGGGGAGCTGTTTTTT. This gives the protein CASSPLTGELFF.

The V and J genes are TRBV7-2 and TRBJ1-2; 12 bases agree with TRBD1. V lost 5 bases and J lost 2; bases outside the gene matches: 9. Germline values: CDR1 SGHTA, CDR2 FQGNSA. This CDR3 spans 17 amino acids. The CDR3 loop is CASSPKGTGGANYGYTF. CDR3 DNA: TGTGCCAGCAGCCCTAAAGGGACAGGGGGCGCAAACTATGGCTACACCTTC.

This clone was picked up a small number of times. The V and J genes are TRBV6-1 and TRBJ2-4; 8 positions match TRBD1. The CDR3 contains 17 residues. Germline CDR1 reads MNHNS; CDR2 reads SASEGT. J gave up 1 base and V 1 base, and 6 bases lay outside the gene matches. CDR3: CASSEGTGFVAKNIQYF. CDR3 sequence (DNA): TGTGCCAGCAGTGAAGGGACAGGGTTTGTCGCCAAAAACATTCAGTACTTC.

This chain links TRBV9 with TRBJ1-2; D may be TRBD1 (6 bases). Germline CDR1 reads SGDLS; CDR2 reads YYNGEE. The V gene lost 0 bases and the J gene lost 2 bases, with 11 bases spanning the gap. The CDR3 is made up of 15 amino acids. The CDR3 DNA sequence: TGTGCCAGCAGCGTAGGTGGGCAGGGGAACTATGGCTACACCTTC. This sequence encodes CASSVGGQGNYGYTF. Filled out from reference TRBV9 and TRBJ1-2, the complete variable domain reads DSGVTQTPKHLITATGQRVTLRCSPRSGDLSVYWYQQSLDQGLQFLIQYYNGEERAKGNILERFSAQQFPDLHSELNLSSLELGDSALYFCASSVGGQGNYGYTFGSGTRLTVV.

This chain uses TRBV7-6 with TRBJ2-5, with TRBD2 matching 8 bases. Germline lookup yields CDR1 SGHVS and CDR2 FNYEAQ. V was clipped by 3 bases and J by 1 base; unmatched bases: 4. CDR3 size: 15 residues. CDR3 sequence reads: CASSFAAGGQETQYF. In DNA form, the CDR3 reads TGTGCCAGCAGCTTTGCCGCGGGGGGCCAAGAGACCCAGTACTTC.

The CDR3 loop is CASSRGAGANTEAFF. CDR3 bases: TGTGCCAGCAGTCGGGGGGCGGGGGCGAACACTGAAGCTTTCTTT. This chain connects TRBV6-1 to TRBJ1-1; D is possibly TRBD1 (6 bases). This CDR3 is built from 15 residues. With 5 bases removed from V and 1 base from J, the gap between germline ends came to 14 bases. CDR1 and CDR2 (germline): MNHNS, SASEGT.